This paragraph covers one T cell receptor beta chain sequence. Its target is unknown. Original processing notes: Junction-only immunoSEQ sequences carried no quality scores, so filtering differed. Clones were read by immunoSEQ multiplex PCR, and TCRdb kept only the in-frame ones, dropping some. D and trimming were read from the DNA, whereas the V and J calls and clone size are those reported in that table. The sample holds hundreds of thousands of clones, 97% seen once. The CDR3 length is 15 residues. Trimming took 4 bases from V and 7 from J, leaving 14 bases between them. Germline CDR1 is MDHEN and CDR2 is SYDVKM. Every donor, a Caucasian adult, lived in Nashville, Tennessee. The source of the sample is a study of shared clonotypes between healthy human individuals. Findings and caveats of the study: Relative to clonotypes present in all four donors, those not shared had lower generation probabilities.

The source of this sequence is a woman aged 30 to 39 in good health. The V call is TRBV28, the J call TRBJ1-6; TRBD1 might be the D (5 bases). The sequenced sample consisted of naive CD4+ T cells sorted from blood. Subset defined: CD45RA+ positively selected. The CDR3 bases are TGTGCCAGCAGTTACCGTGACAGTCTGAATTCACCCCTCCACTTT. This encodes CASSYRDSLNSPLHF.